This T cell receptor beta chain is drawn from a study of shared clonotypes between healthy human individuals. The CDR3 contains 15 residues. V was cut by 5 bases and J by 0 bases, with 14 bases left in between. Germline values: CDR1 SGHVS, CDR2 FQNEAQ. To note about this clone: What it binds is not known.

Study results and caveats: Tissue TCR repertoires likely differ from these blood-only repertoires.

This table comes from immunoSEQ multiplex PCR, and its TCRdb copy is limited to in-frame clones, with some not included. The repertoire consists of some 550,000 clones, with more than 95% occurring once and the leading ten covering about 0.06%. This receptor was obtained from a woman in her twenties or thirties in good health. The sequencing input was naive CD4+ T cells sorted from blood. Subset described: CD45RA+ positively selected. The chain has TRBV7-8 and TRBJ2-7; perhaps TRBD1 as D (5 bases). CDR3 amino acids: CASSTSPGPSYEQYF. The CDR3 DNA sequence: TGTGCCAGCAGCACGAGCCCAGGGCCCTCCTACGAGCAGTACTTC.